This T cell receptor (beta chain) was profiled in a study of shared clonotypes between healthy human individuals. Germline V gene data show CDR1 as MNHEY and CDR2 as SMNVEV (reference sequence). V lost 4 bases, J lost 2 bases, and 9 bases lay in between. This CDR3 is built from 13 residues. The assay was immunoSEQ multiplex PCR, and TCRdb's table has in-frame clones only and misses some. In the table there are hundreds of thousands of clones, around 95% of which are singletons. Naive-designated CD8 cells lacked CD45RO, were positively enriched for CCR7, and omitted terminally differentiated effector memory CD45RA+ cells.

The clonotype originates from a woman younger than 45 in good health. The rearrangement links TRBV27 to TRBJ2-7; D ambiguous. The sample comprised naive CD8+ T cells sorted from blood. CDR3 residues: CASSSSPAYEQYF. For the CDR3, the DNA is TGTGCCAGCAGTTCATCCCCCGCCTACGAGCAGTACTTC.